The next 15 T cell receptor beta chains were all read from a single sample in a study of blood T cell repertoires in COVID-19. Assay used: immunoSEQ multiplex PCR; TCRdb lists only in-frame clones, some missing. This table holds 280,000 or so clones, roughly 87% found once. The sample taken for sequencing was peripheral blood. The receptors here all came from a man between 18 and 29 years old with active or convalescent COVID-19.

This chain uses TRBV10-3 with TRBJ1-1; 7 nucleotides align to TRBD1. This CDR3 has 17 residues. The V segment lost 3 bases and the J segment 0 bases; nucleotides outside the gene matches: 10. The germline CDR1 and CDR2 sequences are ENHRY and SYGVKD. The CDR3 protein is CAISEGKTGSMNTEAFF. The CDR3, as DNA: TGTGCCATCAGTGAAGGGAAGACAGGGTCTATGAACACTGAAGCTTTCTTT.

The gene calls are TRBV5-8 and TRBJ1-5; TRBD1 aligns across 8 bases. With V trimmed by 7 bases and J by 2 bases, 8 bases remained unmatched. Germline V CDR1 and CDR2: SGHTS, YDEGEE. This CDR3 is built from 15 residues. The CDR3 loop reads CASGTGGWGNQPQHF. The CDR3 DNA reads as TGTGCCAGCGGCACAGGGGGATGGGGCAATCAGCCCCAGCATTTT.

This clone was recorded a few times. V and J are TRBV6-2 or TRBV6-3 and TRBJ1-1, with 8 bases that match TRBD1. Per the germline V gene, CDR1 is MNHEY and CDR2 is SVGEGT. Trimming removed 5 bases from V and 0 bases from J; junction bases left unmatched: 2. The CDR3 totals 14 residues. In DNA, the CDR3 is TGTGCCAGCAGTGAGGACAGGGTGAACACTGAAGCTTTCTTT. This translates into CASSEDRVNTEAFF.

V gene TRBV5-1 combines with J gene TRBJ2-7, with 8 bases fitting TRBD1. V was clipped by 3 bases and J by 4 bases; unmatched bases: 3. The CDR3 runs 13 residues. The germline V gene encodes CDR1 SGHRS and CDR2 YFSETQ. CDR3 sequence (DNA): TGCGCCAGCAGCTCACGACAGGGGTACGAGCAGTACTTC. This gives the protein CASSSRQGYEQYF.

The J gene is TRBJ2-1, the V gene TRBV3-1 (or the pseudogene TRBV3-2); D possibly corresponds to TRBD1 (6 bases). Trimming took off 3 bases at V and 8 bases at J, with 20 bases between the two ends. The CDR3 has 16 amino acids. Per the germline V gene, CDR1 is LGHDT and CDR2 is YNNKEL (reference sequence). The CDR3: CASSQGPGQFIYEQFF. In nucleotides, the CDR3 is TGTGCCAGCAGCCAGGGCCCTGGACAGTTTATCTATGAGCAGTTCTTC.

The chain has TRBV7-9 and TRBJ2-3; D gene ambiguous. This CDR3 spans 11 amino acids. Germline-derived CDR1 and CDR2 are SEHNR and FQNEAQ (reference sequence). V was cut by 6 bases and J by 2 bases, with 3 bases left in between. CDR3 amino acids: CASSLTDTQYF. DNA for the CDR3: TGTGCCAGCAGTCTCACAGATACGCAGTATTTT.

V usage is TRBV2 and J usage is TRBJ1-2; D gene ambiguous. The germline CDR1 and CDR2 sequences are SNHLY and FYNNEI. There are 13 residues in the CDR3. With 4 bases removed from V and 8 bases from J, the gap between germline ends came to 14 bases. The CDR3 DNA sequence: TGTGCCAGCAGTGTTCTCCGGGAGGAAGGCTACACCTTC. Protein: CASSVLREEGYTF.

V usage is TRBV11-2 and J usage is TRBJ2-2; no definite D call. Trimming removed 2 bases from V and 6 bases from J, with 4 bases in between. The CDR3 runs to 12 residues. Germline assignment: CDR1 SGHAT and CDR2 FQNNGV. The CDR3 DNA follows: TGTGCCAGCAGCTTACTTTCCGGGGAGCTGTTTTTT. Translated, it gives CASSLLSGELFF.

This clone was seen once. The gene calls are TRBV18 and TRBJ1-6; 7 bases are shared with TRBD1. Trimming removed 3 bases from V and 10 bases from J; junction bases left unmatched: 9. Germline V gives CDR1 KGHSH, CDR2 LQKENI. CDR3 size: 15 residues. CDR3 sequence reads: CASSPADRESSPLHF. DNA for the CDR3: TGTGCCAGCTCACCGGCAGACAGGGAAAGCTCACCCCTCCACTTT.

This clone was recorded only once. V gene TRBV7-3 combines with J gene TRBJ2-2; tentative D call: TRBD2 (6 bases). V lost 5 bases and J lost 4, with 11 bases in between. From germline, CDR1 is SGHTA and CDR2 FQGTGA. This CDR3 region has 14 residues. The CDR3 is CASSALGGTGELFF. DNA for the CDR3: TGTGCCAGCAGCGCCCTGGGGGGCACCGGGGAGCTGTTTTTT.

V is TRBV5-1 and J is TRBJ2-2; unclear D gene. CDR3 length: 17 amino acids. The V and J ends lost 2 bases and 0 bases respectively, with 14 bases between them. In germline, CDR1 is SGHRS, CDR2 YFSETQ. The CDR3 region is CASSFTRHGANTGELFF. CDR3 sequence (DNA): TGCGCCAGCAGCTTCACACGTCATGGTGCGAACACCGGGGAGCTGTTTTTT.

V gene TRBV15 combines with J gene TRBJ1-2, with TRBD1 identical over 9 bases. Per germline, CDR1 LNHNV and CDR2 YYDKDF (reference sequence). The CDR3 has 16 residues. V shed 6 bases and J 4 bases; nucleotides not matched to a gene: 12. In nucleotides, the CDR3 is TGTGCCACCAGTACGGGACCCTCGGGACAGGGCTATGGCTACACCTTC. Its protein product is CATSTGPSGQGYGYTF.

For this clone: Other DNA sequences in this specimen translate into the identical CDR3. The J gene is TRBJ1-1, the V gene TRBV18; 7 bases are shared with TRBD1. The CDR3 length is 14 residues. The germline gives CDR1 KGHSH, CDR2 LQKENI. The trim removed 3 bases at V and 0 bases at J, leaving 1 base unmatched. The CDR3 protein is CASSPGQLNTEAFF. In DNA, the CDR3 is TGTGCCAGCTCACCGGGACAGTTGAACACTGAAGCTTTCTTT.

The gene calls are TRBV18 and TRBJ1-3, with a tentative D call TRBD1 (6 bases). V lost 6 bases and J 0 bases, leaving 15 bases between the germline ends. This CDR3 is built from 16 residues. Germline V lookup: CDR1 KGHSH, CDR2 LQKENI. CDR3 loop: CASSDRDIFSGNTIYF. The CDR3, as DNA: TGTGCCAGCTCCGACCGGGACATCTTCTCTGGAAACACCATATATTTT.

This rearrangement joins TRBV5-6 to TRBJ2-1, with 13 bases lining up with TRBD2. V gave up 2 bases and J gave up 2 bases; unmatched junction bases: 10. In germline, CDR1 is SGHDT, CDR2 YYEEEE. The CDR3 has 19 amino acids. The CDR3 DNA follows: TGTGCCAGCAGCTTTTTCTCCTTGGGACTAGCGGGGACCTACAATGAGCAGTTCTTC. Translating it yields CASSFFSLGLAGTYNEQFF.